Shown below are 2 T cell receptor beta chains from a single sample sequenced in a study of cytomegalovirus exposure and HLA in healthy donors. The repertoire was sequenced with immunoSEQ multiplex PCR; TCRdb's copy has only in-frame clones and lacks some. The repertoire includes some 200,000 clones, 90% to 95% of them detected once, and 0.85% to 1.2% sits in the top ten. Sequencing was carried out using PBMCs. Receptors originate from a woman aged 18-29 years in good health and CMV-seronegative.

The chain is built from TRBV12-5 and TRBJ2-4; the D gene is possibly TRBD1 (5 bases). CDR3 size: 14 residues. CDR1 and CDR2 (germline): LGHNT, FRNRAP. The V end lost 6 bases, the J end lost 9 bases, and 18 bases lay between the germline ends. CDR3 in DNA: TGTGCTAGTGGAATGGGTAGGGGTCTCGGCATTCAGTACTTC. Translating it yields CASGMGRGLGIQYF.

The genes are TRBV4-1 and TRBJ1-2; TRBD1 is a possible D gene (5 bases). Germline loops: CDR1 MGHRA, CDR2 YSYEKL. Deletions cut 4 bases from V and 2 bases from J, with 23 bases between. CDR3 size: 18 residues. CDR3 protein: CASSLLWGGTAENYGYTF. The CDR3 DNA reads as TGCGCCAGCAGCCTACTATGGGGAGGGACCGCGGAAAACTATGGCTACACCTTC.